This is a list of T cell receptor beta chains from one sample in a study of cytomegalovirus exposure and HLA in healthy donors. Some clones are missing from TCRdb's copy, which holds only in-frame ones; the method was immunoSEQ multiplex PCR. The table for this sample gives approximately 110,000 clones. Material for sequencing was PBMCs. These receptor sequences come from a young man in good health and CMV-seronegative. Each CDR3 is given with its conserved first and last residue. Fields, in order: CDR3 DNA, CDR3 protein, D gene, V gene, J gene. D genes are given only for firm matches.

cdr3_nt: TGTGCCAGCAGTGTTCAACGGGCTAACTATGGCTACACCTTC; cdr3_aa: CASSVQRANYGYTF; d_call: .; v_call: TRBV2; j_call: TRBJ1-2
cdr3_nt: TGTGCCAGCAGCTATCGGACACGAGTCAATGAGCAGTTCTTC; cdr3_aa: CASSYRTRVNEQFF; d_call: .; v_call: TRBV5-6; j_call: TRBJ2-1
cdr3_nt: TGTGCCAGCACCCCCCTACAGACAGTGACCCAAGAGACCCAGTACTTC; cdr3_aa: CASTPLQTVTQETQYF; d_call: .; v_call: TRBV6-4; j_call: TRBJ2-5
cdr3_nt: TGTGCCAGCCCCCCCGGGACAGGGGGCTCTGGGGCCAACGTCCTGACTTTC; cdr3_aa: CASPPGTGGSGANVLTF; d_call: TRBD1; v_call: TRBV7-9; j_call: TRBJ2-6
cdr3_nt: TGTGCCACCCAAAACGGGGGGGGAGGAGAGACCCAGTACTTC; cdr3_aa: CATQNGGGGETQYF; d_call: TRBD2; v_call: TRBV10-3; j_call: TRBJ2-5
cdr3_nt: TGTGCCAGCAGCGTAGGACCTAGCGGAGGCACAGATACGCAGTATTTT; cdr3_aa: CASSVGPSGGTDTQYF; d_call: TRBD2; v_call: TRBV9; j_call: TRBJ2-3
cdr3_nt: TGCGCCAGCAGCTTGAGGGGACAGGGCCCAGGGTCCGGGGAGCTGTTTTTT; cdr3_aa: CASSLRGQGPGSGELFF; d_call: TRBD1; v_call: TRBV5-1; j_call: TRBJ2-2
cdr3_nt: TGTGCCAGCAGCTCCTCAGACGCGGGCAGGTACCAAGAGACCCAGTACTTC; cdr3_aa: CASSSSDAGRYQETQYF; d_call: .; v_call: TRBV5-6; j_call: TRBJ2-5
cdr3_nt: TGTGCCAGCATCCCAGCCGGTGGGGGCGCTTCGTATGGCTACACCTTC; cdr3_aa: CASIPAGGGASYGYTF; d_call: .; v_call: TRBV7-9; j_call: TRBJ1-2
cdr3_nt: TGTGCCTGGAGGCCGATCACGCTAGTCACCGGGGAGCTGTTTTTT; cdr3_aa: CAWRPITLVTGELFF; d_call: .; v_call: TRBV30; j_call: TRBJ2-2
cdr3_nt: TGTGCCAGCAGCCTATCGGGACTCTGGGTCTTC; cdr3_aa: CASSLSGLWVF; d_call: .; v_call: TRBV5-4; j_call: TRBJ2-1
cdr3_nt: TGTGCCTGGAGTCCGGGAACCGGGGAGCTGTTTTTT; cdr3_aa: CAWSPGTGELFF; d_call: .; v_call: TRBV30; j_call: TRBJ2-2
cdr3_nt: TGTGCCTGGAGAGAACGGACAGGGGGCCTGGAAAAACTGTTTTTT; cdr3_aa: CAWRERTGGLEKLFF; d_call: TRBD1; v_call: TRBV30; j_call: TRBJ1-4
cdr3_nt: TGTGCCAGCAGACTTACAGGGTTAGACGAGCAGTACTTC; cdr3_aa: CASRLTGLDEQYF; d_call: .; v_call: TRBV14; j_call: TRBJ2-7
cdr3_nt: TGTGCCAGCAGTTTGAGTCTGGAGCGGGCCTACAATGAGCAGTTCTTC; cdr3_aa: CASSLSLERAYNEQFF; d_call: .; v_call: TRBV28; j_call: TRBJ2-1
cdr3_nt: TGTGCCTGGAGGGAAACAGGGGGCGCGTCCGGCTACACCTTC; cdr3_aa: CAWRETGGASGYTF; d_call: TRBD1; v_call: TRBV30; j_call: TRBJ1-2
cdr3_nt: TGCGCCACCGCACAGGGAGCGAACACCGGGGAGCTGTTTTTT; cdr3_aa: CATAQGANTGELFF; d_call: .; v_call: TRBV5-1; j_call: TRBJ2-2
cdr3_nt: TGCGCCAGCAGCCAATCTCCCCCAGGGGTGGCTAATGAAAAACTGTTTTTT; cdr3_aa: CASSQSPPGVANEKLFF; d_call: .; v_call: TRBV4-1; j_call: TRBJ1-4
cdr3_nt: TGTGCCAGCAGTGAAATTAGTGGCAATAGCGGCACCGGGGAGCTGTTTTTT; cdr3_aa: CASSEISGNSGTGELFF; d_call: .; v_call: TRBV6-1; j_call: TRBJ2-2
cdr3_nt: TGTGCCAGCAGTGCCCTGACTAGCGGGATGGATACGCAGTATTTT; cdr3_aa: CASSALTSGMDTQYF; d_call: TRBD2; v_call: TRBV27; j_call: TRBJ2-3
cdr3_nt: TGTGCCATCAGTGAGGGAGAGAGCGGGAGAGAGCTGTACGAGCAGTACTTC; cdr3_aa: CAISEGESGRELYEQYF; d_call: TRBD2; v_call: TRBV10-3; j_call: TRBJ2-7
cdr3_nt: TGCAGCGTTGAACCGACAGGGTCGGGTGAGCAGTTCTTC; cdr3_aa: CSVEPTGSGEQFF; d_call: TRBD1; v_call: TRBV29-1; j_call: TRBJ2-1
cdr3_nt: TGCGCCAGCAGCCCTACCGTGGCTAGCGGGAGTAATGAGCAGTTCTTC; cdr3_aa: CASSPTVASGSNEQFF; d_call: TRBD2; v_call: TRBV4-1; j_call: TRBJ2-1
cdr3_nt: TGTGCCAGTAGGTCGCAGGGTTCGGTCACCGGGGAGCTGTTTTTT; cdr3_aa: CASRSQGSVTGELFF; d_call: .; v_call: TRBV19; j_call: TRBJ2-2
cdr3_nt: TGTGCCAGCAGCCTAATGGGGACACAGAGCACTGAAGCTTTCTTT; cdr3_aa: CASSLMGTQSTEAFF; d_call: .; v_call: TRBV11-2; j_call: TRBJ1-1
cdr3_nt: TGTGCCAGCAGCTCATCTACGGGCAATCAGCCCCAGCATTTT; cdr3_aa: CASSSSTGNQPQHF; d_call: .; v_call: TRBV7-9; j_call: TRBJ1-5
cdr3_nt: TGTGCCTGGAGTGTGGGACGGACCGGACAGACTAGCAATCAGCCCCAGCATTTT; cdr3_aa: CAWSVGRTGQTSNQPQHF; d_call: .; v_call: TRBV30; j_call: TRBJ1-5